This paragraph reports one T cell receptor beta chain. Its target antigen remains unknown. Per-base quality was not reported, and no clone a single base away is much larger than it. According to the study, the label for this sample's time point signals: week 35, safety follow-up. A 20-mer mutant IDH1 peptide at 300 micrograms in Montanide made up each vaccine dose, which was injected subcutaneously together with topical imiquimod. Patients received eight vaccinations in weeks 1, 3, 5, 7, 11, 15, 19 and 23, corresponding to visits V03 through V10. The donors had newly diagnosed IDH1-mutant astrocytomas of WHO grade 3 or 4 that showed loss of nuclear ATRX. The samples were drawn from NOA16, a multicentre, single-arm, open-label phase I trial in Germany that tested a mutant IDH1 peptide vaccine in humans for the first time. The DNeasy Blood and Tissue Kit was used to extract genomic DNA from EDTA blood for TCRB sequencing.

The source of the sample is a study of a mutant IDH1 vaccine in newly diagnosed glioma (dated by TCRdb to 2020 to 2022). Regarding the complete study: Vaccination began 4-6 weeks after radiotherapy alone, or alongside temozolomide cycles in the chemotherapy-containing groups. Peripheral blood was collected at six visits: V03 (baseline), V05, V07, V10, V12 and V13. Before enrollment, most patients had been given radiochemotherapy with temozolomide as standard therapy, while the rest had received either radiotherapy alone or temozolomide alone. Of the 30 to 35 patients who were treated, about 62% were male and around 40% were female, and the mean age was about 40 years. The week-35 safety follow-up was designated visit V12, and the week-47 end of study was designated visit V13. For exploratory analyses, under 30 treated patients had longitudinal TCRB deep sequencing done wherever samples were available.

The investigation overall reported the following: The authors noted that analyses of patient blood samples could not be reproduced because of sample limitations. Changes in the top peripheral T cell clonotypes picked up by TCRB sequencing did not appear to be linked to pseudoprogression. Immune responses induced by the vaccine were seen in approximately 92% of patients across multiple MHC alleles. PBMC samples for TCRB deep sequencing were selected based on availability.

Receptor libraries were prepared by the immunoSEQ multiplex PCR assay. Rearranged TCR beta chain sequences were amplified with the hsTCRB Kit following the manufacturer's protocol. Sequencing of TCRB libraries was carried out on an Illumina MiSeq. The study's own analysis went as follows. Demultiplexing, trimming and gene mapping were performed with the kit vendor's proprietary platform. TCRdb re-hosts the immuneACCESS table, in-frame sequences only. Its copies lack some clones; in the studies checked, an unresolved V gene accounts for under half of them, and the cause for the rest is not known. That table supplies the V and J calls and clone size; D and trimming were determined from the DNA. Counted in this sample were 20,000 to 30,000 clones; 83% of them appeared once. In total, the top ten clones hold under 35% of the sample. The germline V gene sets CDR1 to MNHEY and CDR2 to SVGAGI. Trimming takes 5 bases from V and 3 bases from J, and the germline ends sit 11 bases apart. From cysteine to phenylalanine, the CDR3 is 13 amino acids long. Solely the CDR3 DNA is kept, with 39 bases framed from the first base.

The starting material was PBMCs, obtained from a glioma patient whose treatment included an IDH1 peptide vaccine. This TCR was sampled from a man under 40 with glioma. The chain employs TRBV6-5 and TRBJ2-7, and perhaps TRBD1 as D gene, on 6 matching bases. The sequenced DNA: TGTGCCAGCAGTCAGGGGTCGGTCTACGAGCAGTACTTC. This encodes CASSQGSVYEQYF.